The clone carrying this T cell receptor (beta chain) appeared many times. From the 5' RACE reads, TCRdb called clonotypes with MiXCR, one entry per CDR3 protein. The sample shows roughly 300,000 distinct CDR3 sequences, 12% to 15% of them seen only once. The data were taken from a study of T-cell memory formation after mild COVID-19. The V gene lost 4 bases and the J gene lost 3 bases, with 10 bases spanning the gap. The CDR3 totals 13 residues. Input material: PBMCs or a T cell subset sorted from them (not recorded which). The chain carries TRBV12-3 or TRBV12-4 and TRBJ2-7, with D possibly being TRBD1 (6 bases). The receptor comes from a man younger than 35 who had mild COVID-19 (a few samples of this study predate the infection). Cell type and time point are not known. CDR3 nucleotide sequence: TGTGCCAGCAGTTGGGAAGGGGGCTACGAGCAGTACTTC. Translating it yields CASSWEGGYEQYF.